Shown below are 16 T cell receptor beta chains from a single sample sequenced in a study of blood T cell repertoires in COVID-19. The data were produced by immunoSEQ multiplex PCR, yet TCRdb's version contains in-frame clones alone and is incomplete. This sample yields 230,000 or so clones, of which 86% are seen a single time; 3% to 4.5% belongs to the top ten. Material for sequencing was PBMCs or T cells enriched from blood (not recorded which). Receptor source: a woman aged 35 to 49 with acute COVID-19.

V and J are TRBV6-4 and TRBJ2-2; TRBD2 aligns across 13 bases. Losses at the gene ends were 4 bases for V and 4 bases for J; bases not matched to a gene: 3. This CDR3 is 16 amino acids long. The germline CDR1 and CDR2 sequences are MRHNA and SNTAGT. The CDR3 DNA follows: TGTGCCAGCAGTGGGACTAGCGGGGGAGTCACCGGGGAGCTGTTTTTT. Translation gives CASSGTSGGVTGELFF.

This clone showed up just once. Other DNA sequences in this sample translate to the same CDR3. The genes are TRBV5-1 and TRBJ1-1; D is perhaps TRBD1 (5 bases). The germline CDR1 and CDR2 sequences are SGHRS and YFSETQ. The germline V and J ends were trimmed by 0 bases and 2 bases, with 8 bases remaining between them. This CDR3 comprises 14 residues. CDR3 sequence: CASSLGQTNTEAFF. The CDR3 bases are TGCGCCAGCAGCTTGGGACAGACTAACACTGAAGCTTTCTTT.

V usage is TRBV29-1 and J usage is TRBJ2-2, with 8 bases matching TRBD1. Looked up from germline, CDR1 is SQVTM and CDR2 is ANQGSEA. The CDR3 has 14 amino acids. V was clipped by 7 bases and J by 7 bases; unmatched bases: 11. This CDR3 is CSAPTGGYGGELFF. The DNA of the CDR3 is TGCAGCGCCCCCACAGGGGGATATGGCGGGGAGCTGTTTTTT.

The V call is TRBV19, the J call TRBJ2-1; 12 bases are a match to TRBD2. Trimming at V came to 6 bases and at J to 5 bases, leaving 5 bases not matched to a gene. CDR3 length: 15 residues. CDR1 LNHDA and CDR2 SQIVND come from the germline V gene (reference sequence). The CDR3 nucleotides are TGTGCCAGTAGCCGAACTAGCGGGGGGCACAATGAGCAGTTCTTC. Protein product: CASSRTSGGHNEQFF.

This clone came up a few times. This chain uses TRBV2 with TRBJ2-3; D not resolved. The CDR3 sequence is 13 residues long. CDR1 is SNHLY, CDR2 FYNNEI, per germline. V lost 7 bases and J 0 bases, leaving 8 bases between the germline ends. In DNA form, the CDR3 reads TGTGCCAGCAATAAACTTAGCACAGATACGCAGTATTTT. Its protein product is CASNKLSTDTQYF.

The DNA of the CDR3 is TGTGCCAGCAGCACCGGGGTCTCCCACAGCTATGGCTACACCTTC. Encoded protein: CASSTGVSHSYGYTF. The chain couples TRBV2 to TRBJ1-2; D not resolved. This CDR3 region has 15 residues. The germline V and J ends were trimmed by 6 bases and 4 bases, with 18 bases remaining between them. In germline, CDR1 is SNHLY, CDR2 FYNNEI.

This clone appeared a single time. This rearrangement joins TRBV2 to TRBJ2-7; maybe TRBD1 (5 bases). CDR3 length equals 12 residues. V was pared by 6 bases and J by 3 bases, with 9 bases between. Germline V lookup: CDR1 SNHLY, CDR2 FYNNEI. Written as DNA, the CDR3 is TGTGCCAGCAGGCCCCAGGGCTACGAGCAGTACTTC. It specifies CASRPQGYEQYF.

The CDR3 spells CASSPFGTGETEAFF. In DNA form, the CDR3 reads TGTGCCAGCAGCCCGTTCGGGACAGGTGAGACTGAAGCTTTCTTT. The J gene is TRBJ1-1, the V gene TRBV9, with 8 bases fitting TRBD1. V trimming: 4 bases; J trimming: 5 bases; junction bases outside the gene matches: 10. The CDR3 has 15 residues. CDR1 and CDR2 (germline): SGDLS, YYNGEE.

CDR3 nucleotides: TGTGCCTGGAGTGGGTCTCCCCTACCTGGCGGTTTCTTT. Protein: CAWSGSPLPGGFF. This chain links TRBV30 with TRBJ1-1; D is uncertain. CDR3 length: 13 residues. Germline lookup yields CDR1 GTSNPN and CDR2 SVGIG (reference sequence). With 1 base removed from V and 13 bases from J, the gap between germline ends came to 19 bases.

Notes on this clone: The junction departs from the called germline gene at one end, perhaps through a read error. The chain is built from TRBV12-3 or TRBV12-4 and TRBJ1-1; D uncertain. There are 11 residues in the CDR3. CDR3 loop: CVVRVNTEAFF. CDR3 in DNA: TGCGTGGTAAGAGTGAACACTGAAGCTTTCTTT.

The chain couples TRBV7-9 to TRBJ2-2, with 11 bases matching TRBD2. The length of the CDR3 is 15 residues. The ends lost 7 bases at V and 4 bases at J; junction bases unmatched: 5. The germline V gene encodes CDR1 SEHNR and CDR2 FQNEAQ (reference sequence). The CDR3 reads CASNRGLAGTGELFF. CDR3 coding DNA: TGTGCCAGCAACCGAGGACTAGCGGGCACCGGGGAGCTGTTTTTT.

There are a few counts of this clone. The chain has TRBV9 and TRBJ1-1; 7 bases map to TRBD1. The CDR3 extends over 14 amino acids. V shed 4 bases and J 5 bases; nucleotides not matched to a gene: 8. CDR1 SGDLS and CDR2 YYNGEE come from the germline V gene. For the CDR3, the DNA is TGTGCCAGCAGCCAAGCAGGGGGAAAGACTGAAGCTTTCTTT. This gives the protein CASSQAGGKTEAFF.

The genes are TRBV30 and TRBJ1-4; TRBD1 agrees at 7 bases. CDR3 length: 12 residues. Germline assignment: CDR1 GTSNPN and CDR2 SVGIG (reference sequence). V lost 4 bases, J lost 8 bases, and 4 bases stayed unmatched. The DNA of the CDR3 is TGTGCCTGGAACAGGGGTCGGGAAAAACTGTTTTTT. Translating it yields CAWNRGREKLFF. The entire variable domain, with the rest obtained from reference TRBV30 and TRBJ1-4, is as follows: SQTIHQWPATLVQPVGSPLSLECTVEGTSNPNLYWYRQAAGRGLQLLFYSVGIGQISSEVPQNLSASRPQDRQFILSSKKLLLSDSGFYLCAWNRGREKLFFGSGTQLSVL.

This chain uses TRBV7-9 with TRBJ1-1; 8 positions agree with TRBD1. The V gene's germline CDR1 is SEHNR and CDR2 FQNEAQ (reference sequence). Trimming cost V 1 base and J 13 bases; bases outside gene matches: 8. CDR3 size: 13 residues. CDR3: CASSLGQGSQHFF. CDR3 nucleotides: TGTGCCAGCAGCTTAGGACAGGGGAGTCAGCATTTCTTT.

The table lists this clone with a few counts. The V and J genes are TRBV11-2 and TRBJ1-2; 7 bases are a match to TRBD1. V lost 5 bases and J lost 2; bases outside the gene matches: 8. This CDR3 spans 15 amino acids. CDR1 is SGHAT, CDR2 FQNNGV, per germline. The CDR3 nucleotides are TGTGCCAGCAGCCAACAGACAGGGAGAAACTATGGCTACACCTTC. Residues: CASSQQTGRNYGYTF.

This chain connects TRBV29-1 to TRBJ1-4; TRBD1 might be the D (5 bases). The CDR3 sequence is 12 residues long. CDR1 and CDR2 (germline): SQVTM, ANQGSEA. Trimming removed 3 bases at V and 7 bases at J, with 9 bases between. The CDR3 sequence is CSVEAGGEKLFF. The CDR3 DNA sequence: TGCAGCGTTGAGGCGGGGGGTGAAAAACTGTTTTTT.